The clone carrying this T cell receptor (beta chain) was seen a handful of times. This table comes from immunoSEQ multiplex PCR, and its TCRdb copy is limited to in-frame clones, with some not included. Of 170,000 or so clones in the sample, almost 85% were seen once. The sample belongs to a study of blood T cell repertoires in COVID-19. The CDR3 contains 13 residues. The V and J ends lost 1 base and 6 bases respectively, with 8 bases between them. Sequencing was done on a sample of peripheral blood. The source of this sequence is a man aged 18-30 years with active or convalescent COVID-19. V usage is TRBV12-3 or TRBV12-4 and J usage is TRBJ2-3; D is ambiguous. This chain's CDR3 is CASSLGQADTQYF. The CDR3 bases are TGTGCCAGCAGTTTAGGGCAGGCCGATACGCAGTATTTT.